Sequencing of this T cell receptor beta chain was carried out in a study of blood T cell repertoires in COVID-19. Study-level background: Whether acute or convalescent, the COVID-19 samples came from the United States, Italy and Spain.

This clone was counted a single time. Germline CDR1 SGHAT, CDR2 FQDESV (reference sequence). Trimming removed 2 bases from V and 7 bases from J; junction bases left unmatched: 7. This CDR3 contains 16 residues. Per the original data handling: Nucleated cell number was recorded as an estimate derived from reference gene primer amplification. Data came from immunoSEQ multiplex PCR; TCRdb stores just in-frame clones and leaves some out. From that table come the V and J calls and clone size; the DNA was used to work out D and trimming. Here the sample spans 200,000 to 250,000 clones, 80% to 95% being singletons. Recruited during active infection, patients (from Seattle) were subsequently followed longitudinally.

The V call is TRBV11-1, the J call TRBJ2-1; 11 bases line up with TRBD2. The source material was peripheral blood. The clonotype originates from a man between 60 and 70 years old with COVID-19, enrolled during active disease. DNA for the CDR3: TGTGCCAGCAGCTTAATACTAGCGGGAGCTTGGAATGAGCAGTTCTTC. Translation gives CASSLILAGAWNEQFF. Full variable domain (outside the CDR3, taken from reference TRBV11-1 and TRBJ2-1): EAEVAQSPRYKITEKSQAVAFWCDPISGHATLYWYRQILGQGPELLVQFQDESVVDDSQLPKDRFSAERLKGVDSTLKIQPAELGDSAMYLCASSLILAGAWNEQFFGPGTRLTVL.